Following are 24 T cell receptor beta chains from one sample sequenced in a study of T cells in localized non-small cell lung cancer. Method: immunoSEQ multiplex PCR; TCRdb's copy keeps in-frame clones and lacks some. The table shows about 23,000 clones, with approximately 88% occurring only once. The sample was peripheral blood mononuclear cells, taken before any cancer treatment. These receptors all come from a woman aged 40-70 years with stage III lung adenocarcinoma.

The J gene is TRBJ1-6, the V gene TRBV7-6, with 7 bases lining up with TRBD1. The CDR3 runs to 18 residues. The ends lost 0 bases at V and 9 bases at J; junction bases unmatched: 14. Germline lookup yields CDR1 SGHVS and CDR2 FNYEAQ. This CDR3 reads CASSLAPPDRVEISPLHF. The CDR3 DNA sequence: TGTGCCAGCAGCTTAGCGCCCCCCGACAGGGTGGAAATTTCACCCCTCCACTTT.

The chain links TRBV7-9 to TRBJ2-3; D is perhaps TRBD1 (6 bases). The V end was cut by 2 bases, the J end by 4 bases, with 10 bases between. Germline V gene sequence: CDR1 SEHNR, CDR2 FQNEAQ (reference sequence). CDR3 size: 14 residues. DNA for the CDR3: TGTGCCAGCAGCTTAACAGGGACCTCAGATACGCAGTATTTT. Translation gives CASSLTGTSDTQYF.

This clone occurred a few times. The gene calls are TRBV6-1 and TRBJ2-3; D remains unclear. CDR3 length equals 16 residues. Trimming removed 3 bases from V and 0 bases from J, with 13 bases in between. The germline gives CDR1 MNHNS, CDR2 SASEGT. The CDR3 loop is CASSDAPDQSTDTQYF. In DNA, the CDR3 is TGTGCCAGCAGTGACGCGCCGGACCAAAGCACAGATACGCAGTATTTT.

This chain links TRBV6-1 with TRBJ2-4; tentative D call: TRBD2 (5 bases). The CDR3 has 14 amino acids. The V gene lost 4 bases and the J gene lost 6 bases, with 13 bases spanning the gap. Germline V gives CDR1 MNHNS, CDR2 SASEGT. The CDR3 here is CASSASSGLNIQYF. The CDR3, as DNA: TGTGCCAGCAGTGCGTCCAGCGGACTAAACATTCAGTACTTC.

A single count supports this clone. The V gene is TRBV6-5, the J gene TRBJ2-7, with 8 bases identical to TRBD2. This CDR3 is built from 15 residues. Trimming removed 2 bases from V and 8 bases from J; junction bases left unmatched: 11. The V gene's germline CDR1 is MNHEY and CDR2 SVGAGI. CDR3 loop: CASSYGSGRGTQQYF. The CDR3 bases are TGTGCCAGCAGTTACGGGAGCGGGAGAGGTACCCAGCAGTACTTC.

This rearrangement joins TRBV5-1 to TRBJ2-3; no clear D. V was trimmed by 0 bases and J by 5 bases, leaving 10 bases between them. This CDR3 is 14 amino acids long. Germline CDR1 reads SGHRS; CDR2 reads YFSETQ. The CDR3 loop reads CASSLAVLEDTQYF. CDR3 DNA: TGCGCCAGCAGCTTGGCCGTCTTGGAAGATACGCAGTATTTT.

The chain links TRBV2 to TRBJ2-5; tentatively, D is TRBD1 or TRBD2 (6 bases each). The CDR3 runs 12 residues. Germline CDR1 SNHLY, CDR2 FYNNEI. The V end was cut by 7 bases, the J end by 5 bases, with 11 bases between. For the CDR3, the DNA is TGTGCCAGCAAGGGGGGCGGGGAGACCCAGTACTTC. Translated, it gives CASKGGGETQYF.

This chain connects TRBV5-1 to TRBJ2-7; 11 bases fit TRBD2. V shed 1 base, J shed 3 bases, and the junction held 12 bases outside the gene matches. The CDR3 has 18 residues. Germline values: CDR1 SGHRS, CDR2 YFSETQ. The CDR3 region is CASSLWLAGGKDSYEQYF. The CDR3 nucleotides are TGCGCCAGCAGCTTGTGGCTAGCGGGAGGAAAGGACAGCTACGAGCAGTACTTC.

The rearrangement joins TRBV18 to TRBJ1-1, with D unclear. V was cut by 6 bases and J by 5 bases, with 10 bases left in between. The length of the CDR3 is 12 residues. Germline V lookup: CDR1 KGHSH, CDR2 LQKENI. CDR3 nucleotide sequence: TGTGCCAGCTCGGGTCAGAGGACTGAAGCTTTCTTT. Translated, it gives CASSGQRTEAFF.

Only one count was recorded for this clone. CDR3 protein: CASSWLAGDTQYF. CDR3 nucleotides: TGTGCCAGCAGTTGGCTAGCGGGGGATACGCAGTATTTT. The chain is built from TRBV2 and TRBJ2-3, with 9 bases fitting TRBD2. CDR1 is SNHLY and CDR2 is FYNNEI in the germline V gene. This CDR3 spans 13 amino acids. J was trimmed by 6 bases and V by 5 bases; bases with no gene match: 3.

The chain couples TRBV5-3 to TRBJ1-5; a possible D gene is TRBD1 (6 bases). TRBV5-3 qualifies as an ORF whose function is uncertain. The V end was cut by 0 bases, the J end by 7 bases, with 20 bases between. CDR3 length: 17 residues. Written as DNA, the CDR3 is TGTGCCAGAAGCTTGGCGGGGGCAGGGTCGAGTATACAGCCCCAGCATTTT. Protein product: CARSLAGAGSSIQPQHF.

The chain is built from TRBV9 and TRBJ2-2; maybe TRBD2 (6 bases). The CDR3 loop spans 14 amino acids. The germline V and J ends were trimmed by 4 bases and 6 bases, with 13 bases remaining between them. Germline-derived CDR1 and CDR2 are SGDLS and YYNGEE. CDR3 sequence: CASSLRGAAGELFF. CDR3 in DNA: TGTGCCAGCAGCTTGCGGGGAGCGGCCGGGGAGCTGTTTTTT. Full variable domain (missing parts from reference TRBV9 and TRBJ2-2): DSGVTQTPKHLITATGQRVTLRCSPRSGDLSVYWYQQSLDQGLQFLIQYYNGEERAKGNILERFSAQQFPDLHSELNLSSLELGDSALYFCASSLRGAAGELFFGEGSRLTVL.

The chain is built from TRBV25-1 and TRBJ1-5; D is unresolved. The V end was cut by 5 bases, the J end by 4 bases, with 6 bases between. The germline V gene encodes CDR1 MGHDK and CDR2 SYGVNS. This CDR3 is 12 amino acids long. The CDR3: CASSMGNQPQHF. The CDR3 DNA follows: TGTGCCAGCAGTATGGGAAATCAGCCCCAGCATTTT.

V and J are TRBV4-2 and TRBJ2-3, with 12 bases identical to TRBD2. The CDR3 has 15 residues. V dropped 0 bases and J dropped 5; count of bases not matched to a gene: 0. CDR1 LGHNA and CDR2 YNFKEQ come from the germline V gene. This CDR3 is CASSQETSGGDTQYF. In DNA, the CDR3 is TGTGCCAGCAGCCAAGAGACTAGCGGGGGAGATACGCAGTATTTT.

The chain couples TRBV10-3 to TRBJ2-7; D unclear. The germline V gene has CDR1 ENHRY and CDR2 SYGVKD. CDR3 size: 13 residues. Trimming took off 10 bases at V and 3 bases at J, with 16 bases between the two ends. CDR3 nucleotides: TGTGCCACACATGACACGGCCGACTACGAGCAGTACTTC. Its translation: CATHDTADYEQYF.

This rearrangement joins TRBV18 to TRBJ1-2, with TRBD1 identical over 9 bases. V shed 6 bases and J 6 bases; nucleotides not matched to a gene: 5. The germline CDR1 and CDR2 sequences are KGHSH and LQKENI. The CDR3 is made up of 13 amino acids. The chain's CDR3 is CASSQDRGNGYTF. The CDR3 DNA follows: TGTGCCAGCTCTCAGGACAGGGGAAATGGCTACACCTTC.

The chain has TRBV14 and TRBJ2-3; 9 bases fit TRBD2. Germline CDR1 SGHDN, CDR2 FVKESK. V was clipped by 0 bases and J by 2 bases; unmatched bases: 6. This CDR3 contains 17 residues. The CDR3 sequence is CASSQESLAGSTDTQYF. Here the CDR3 DNA reads TGTGCCAGCAGCCAAGAGTCTCTAGCGGGATCCACAGATACGCAGTATTTT.

This clone was counted a few times. The J gene is TRBJ1-4, the V gene TRBV6-1; D perhaps matches TRBD1 (5 bases). Germline V gene data show CDR1 as MNHNS and CDR2 as SASEGT. The V gene lost 4 bases and the J gene lost 7 bases, with 16 bases spanning the gap. This CDR3 has 15 amino acids. The CDR3 DNA reads TGTGCCAGCAGTGCTCAACGGGGGTCTCCTGAAAAACTGTTTTTT. It yields the protein CASSAQRGSPEKLFF.

The rearrangement joins TRBV7-9 to TRBJ2-5; 7 nucleotides line up with TRBD1. The closer fit of TRBJ2-7 to the DNA end suggests the J call may be wrong. CDR3 size: 15 residues. Germline V lookup: CDR1 SEHNR, CDR2 FQNEAQ (reference sequence). The CDR3, as DNA: TGTGCCAGCAGCCCCAGGGACCGACAGGGCTACGAGCAGTACTTC. It yields the protein CASSPRDRQGYEQYF.

This chain joins TRBV5-6 and TRBJ1-1; TRBD1 might be the D (6 bases). Trimming removed 3 bases from V and 7 bases from J, with 16 bases in between. Looked up from germline, CDR1 is SGHDT and CDR2 is YYEEEE. The CDR3 spans 14 residues. The CDR3 region is CASSSDRLSIEAFF. The CDR3, as DNA: TGTGCCAGCAGCTCTGACAGGCTCTCCATTGAAGCTTTCTTT.

The CDR3 DNA follows: TGTGCCAGCAGGCTGGGACAGGGTAATGAAAAACTGTTTTTT. Protein product: CASRLGQGNEKLFF. This rearrangement joins TRBV6-5 to TRBJ1-4, with 9 bases identical to TRBD1. Looked up from germline, CDR1 is MNHEY and CDR2 is SVGAGI. V lost 6 bases and J lost 4; bases outside the gene matches: 3. This CDR3 is built from 14 residues.

This rearrangement joins TRBV5-4 to TRBJ2-3; 14 positions agree with TRBD2. V shed 0 bases, J shed 3 bases, and the junction held 0 bases outside the gene matches. There are 16 residues in the CDR3. Germline V CDR1 and CDR2: SGHNT, YYREEE (reference sequence). As DNA, the CDR3 is TGTGCCAGCAGCTTGGGACTAGCGGGAGGGACAGATACGCAGTATTTT. Protein product: CASSLGLAGGTDTQYF.

The genes are TRBV9 and TRBJ2-3; tentatively, D is TRBD1 (6 bases). Germline V gene sequence: CDR1 SGDLS, CDR2 YYNGEE. There are 15 residues in the CDR3. Trimming shortened V by 0 bases and J by 4 bases, and 12 bases separated the two germline ends. The CDR3 sequence is CASSVEGSGADTQYF. The CDR3 bases are TGTGCCAGCAGCGTAGAGGGCTCAGGGGCAGATACGCAGTATTTT.

This chain connects TRBV4-3 to TRBJ2-1; D might be TRBD1 or TRBD2, each matching 5 bases. Germline V gene sequence: CDR1 LGHNA, CDR2 YSLEER. CDR3 size: 14 residues. V was cut by 3 bases and J by 4 bases, with 10 bases left in between. The chain's CDR3 is CASSHAGAYNEQFF. The CDR3 region has the DNA TGCGCCAGCAGCCACGCCGGGGCATACAATGAGCAGTTCTTC.